The sequence of this T cell receptor (beta chain) was determined in a study of cytomegalovirus exposure and HLA in healthy donors (dated by TCRdb to the late 2010s). Notes on the research overall: In an earlier analysis of about 560 of the donors, 276 Gb of sequence data and some 120 million unique TCR beta sequences from roughly 190 million T cells were reported. An early release that covered roughly 600 HLA-typed donors contained approximately 300 gigabases of sequencing data and 80 million or so unique TCR sequences. Of the roughly 400 genotyped donors, approximately 83% fell in the genetic ancestry cluster associated with self-reported Caucasian donors. The study aimed to test whether cataloging public T cell receptors could reveal signatures of past pathogen exposure. The study profiled the T cell repertoires of 550 to 700 subjects by immunosequencing and related them to cytomegalovirus serostatus. In addition to the first cohort of hundreds of subjects, a separate validation cohort of 120 different subjects was used. To predict cytomegalovirus infection status, the study brought together high-throughput TCR immunosequencing, statistical association of individual TCRs with disease status, and machine learning. In a later analysis, previously published TCR beta repertoires from 670 or so donors were re-analyzed and high-resolution HLA genotyping was added so that TCR occurrence patterns could be studied. Rather than using new phenotypic data, the later analysis identified candidate immune exposures from TCR beta sequences and from how often those sequences occurred across donors. An earlier analysis of about 620 of the donors applied high-throughput TCR beta sequencing to assess whether each TCR beta V gene segment acted as functional or pseudogenic. Donor age, sex, ethnicity and CMV serostatus were collected together with the repertoire data. A later genetic analysis took genome-wide SNP genotypes for about three fifths of the roughly 700 donors and used that subset as a discovery cohort. Every discovery cohort repertoire had been produced on one sequencing platform. Both class I and class II loci were covered by HLA typing, at four-digit resolution. Typing coverage varied by locus: roughly 620-640 donors for A, B, C, DRB1 and DQB1; roughly 520 for DQA1; around 610 for DPA1; around 490 for DPB1. Four to six DR-DQ haplotypes were handled as single units for association and clustering, since linkage in the cohort was strong. Across under 500 genotyped donors of the cohort, an average of roughly 230,000 unique TCR beta nucleotide sequences per donor were sequenced, and roughly 17% of those sequences were non-productive.

The germline V gene sets CDR1 to MNHNS and CDR2 to SASEGT. V is clipped by 2 bases and J by 8 bases, and the sequence between their germline boundaries is 11 bases long. The CDR3 runs 13 amino acids, cysteine and phenylalanine included. Here the CDR3 DNA is all that survives: 39 bases in frame from base 1. In total, 630 or so healthy bone marrow donors made up the cohort. At the time of sampling, all cohort members were nominally healthy, though unrecorded immune exposures were likely present. The donor tested CMV seropositive and was one of the 289 seropositive cohort members. A peripheral blood sample was provided by each donor, and peripheral blood mononuclear cells were used for TCR beta sequencing. Genomic DNA extraction from the blood cell samples was performed with the Qiagen DNeasy Blood Extraction Kit. Library prep was done by the immunoSEQ multiplex PCR assay. A mixture of 60 forward primers for TCR Vbeta segments and 13 reverse primers for TCR Jbeta segments was used in the multiplex PCR. The CDR3 region of rearranged TCR beta genes was amplified from genomic DNA by a multiplex PCR assay. The Illumina HiSeq System was used to sequence the amplified TCR beta libraries as 87-base-pair reads. The authors' pipeline ran thus. Across the 640 or so repertoires, a later analysis counted roughly 77 million unique TCR beta chains, around 11 million of which were shared by at least two donors. Raw reads were error-corrected and collapsed into unique sequences by a nearest-neighbor algorithm in which closely related sequences were merged to remove PCR and sequencing errors. CDR3 sequences were aligned to IMGT reference sequences to assign V, D and J gene segments. For a sequence to be retained, at least a six-nucleotide match to both a V gene segment and a J gene segment was required. A rearrangement counted as productive if the CDR3 had no stop codons and remained in frame with V and J, and every other rearrangement counted as non-productive. Following IMGT convention, CDR3 was defined as the stretch from the second conserved V-encoded cysteine to the conserved J-encoded phenylalanine. The earlier analysis of fewer than 750 of the donors excluded sequences that lacked an unambiguous match to a single V gene segment. An earlier analysis of fewer than 750 of the donors called V segments functional above 56.7% productive rearrangements and segregating when the between-donor standard deviation exceeded 5%. A statistical classification framework was built for diagnosing cytomegalovirus status from the catalog of TCR beta chain sequences. In a later analysis, TCR nucleotide sequences were compared against IMGT/GENE-DB human TR gene sequences so that V and J genes could be assigned. A later analysis assigned CDR3 sequences and most-parsimonious VDJ recombination scenarios with the TCRdist pipeline. In a later analysis, each TCR beta chain was defined by its CDR3 amino acid sequence together with its V-gene family, and reads lacking a unique V-gene family were excluded. To address suspected cross-contamination and a sequencing artifact, a later analysis removed a few hundred highly shared, low-generation-probability nucleotide sequences. A later analysis calculated a clonal expansion index for each public chain from normalized within-repertoire ranks of inferred template counts. In a later analysis, generation probabilities were computed with a VDJ recombination model fitted to out-of-frame rearrangements, and the resulting probabilities were checked against IGoR. A later analysis scored TCR-TCR, TCR-HLA and TCR-CMV co-occurrence with hypergeometric tests, applying a repertoire-size bias correction to TCR pairs. To estimate false discovery rates, a later analysis permuted the HLA or CMV assignments 20 times. In a later analysis, co-occurring TCRs were grouped using DBSCAN, with TCRdist sequence similarity added in when clustering inside HLA-allele-positive subsets. Repertoires with fewer than 30,000 or more than 120,000 public chains, plus five repertoires with anomalous nucleotide sharing, were excluded from co-occurrence clustering. Sourced from immuneACCESS, this table was stored by TCRdb with only in-frame sequences that have V and J called. A share of the clones is absent; for the studies checked, an unresolved V gene accounts for under half, and the remainder has no known explanation. The DNA gave D and trimming, while V, J and clone size come from that table. This sample gives 45,000 to 75,000 clones in total; roughly 70% of them show up just once. Of the sample, approximately 19% falls within the top ten clones.

A remark on this clone: What antigen it recognizes has not been identified. Qualities for individual bases were not recorded, and no much larger clone is one base off.

The full study reports these points: A later genetic analysis reported fewer N-insertions in productive TCRs among donors in an Asian-associated ancestry cluster than the roughly 700-donor mean. This cohort had only TCR beta chains sequenced, and the lack of alpha or paired-chain data limited which features could be detected. In a later genetic analysis, a missense DCLRE1C variant was associated with V-gene and J-gene trimming of TCR beta chains, and the association was replicated in an independent cohort. According to a later analysis, TCR association rates differed among HLA loci, with DRB1 alleles showing the most associated TCRs and HLA-C alleles showing the fewest. According to the authors, the approach could potentially be generalized to other disease states and immunological phenotypes. CMV serostatus was the only immune exposure information available for the cohort. A few of the identified cytomegalovirus-associated TCR beta chains were confirmed in vitro to be specific for cytomegalovirus antigens. A total of 150 to 200 TCR beta chains were listed by the study as associated with cytomegalovirus. Most CMV-associated TCR beta chains appeared to be HLA-restricted in a later analysis, and the HLA associations seemed to be driven largely by CMV exposure. Linkage disequilibrium might explain the correlated functional status among segregating V segments, but an unknown experimental factor could not be excluded. The sequencing pipeline was judged likely to have produced a cluster of highly shared sequence variants as a technical artifact. At a false discovery rate of 0.05, a later analysis linked 16,951 TCR beta sequences to specific HLA alleles. A later analysis reported that several top co-occurrence clusters appeared linked to parvovirus B19, influenza, CMV and Epstein-Barr virus. Across donors, most TCR sequences were observed very rarely, whereas some public TCRs were present in many individuals. Some IMGT-functional V segments, including TRBV6-2 and TRBV6-3, could not be told apart with the 87-base-pair reads, so those segments were excluded. Because HLA typing was missing for some donors at each locus, association tests included only the typed subset. Over 15 rarely observed V segments, including chromosome 9 orphons, were excluded from the earlier analysis of approximately 500 of the donors because counts were too low. When HLA alleles, especially DR and DQ, strongly co-occurred, attributing TCR associations to individual alleles was difficult. A further reported finding was that TCR beta sequences accurately predicted the HLA-A and HLA-B alleles for most subjects in the first cohort. In a later analysis, HLA-associated TCR beta chains showed more clonal expansion and lower generation probabilities than non-associated chains that were equally common. In both the original and validation cohorts, the classifier was reported to diagnose cytomegalovirus status with high specificity and sensitivity. Roughly uniform sequencing depth across donors was assumed in presence/absence analyses, although this assumption may not hold. An earlier analysis of 587 of the donors showed that most TCR beta V segments appeared in productive rearrangements either about 87% or about 30% of the time, which broadly matched IMGT annotations.

This receptor was taken from a woman aged 55 to 70 in good health and CMV-seropositive. In this chain, TRBV6-1 is recombined with TRBJ2-3; a weak D assignment points to TRBD2 (5 bases agree). Sequencing was done on a sample of PBMCs. The CDR3 in this case is CASSEMGELTQYF. The DNA sequence follows: TGTGCCAGCAGTGAAATGGGAGAACTTACGCAGTATTTT.